The next 19 T cell receptor beta chains were all read from a single sample in a study of shared clonotypes between healthy human individuals. Libraries were prepared by immunoSEQ multiplex PCR; TCRdb keeps only in-frame clonotypes and omits some of them. The sample lists approximately 2,000,000 clones; just under 95% were seen once. The material sequenced was naive CD4+ T cells from PBMCs. Indicated subset: CD45RA+ positively selected. These receptor sequences come from a man aged 18-30 years in good health. Some clones in this sample may be carry-over from other donors' samples.

The chain employs TRBV15 and TRBJ1-3; D gene unclear. The V end was cut by 4 bases, the J end by 4 bases, with 11 bases between. Germline loops: CDR1 LNHNV, CDR2 YYDKDF (reference sequence). CDR3 length: 14 residues. The CDR3 DNA reads TGTGCCACCAGCATAGCTCAGGCCGGAAACACCATATATTTT. This gives the protein CATSIAQAGNTIYF.

The chain has TRBV18 and TRBJ1-1; no firm D call. The germline V and J ends were trimmed by 2 bases and 1 base, with 8 bases remaining between them. This CDR3 has 14 residues. CDR1 and CDR2 from the germline V gene are KGHSH and LQKENI. The chain's CDR3 is CASSPSHTNTEAFF. CDR3 in DNA: TGTGCCAGCTCACCATCCCACACGAACACTGAAGCTTTCTTT.

The chain links TRBV5-1 to TRBJ2-2, with D tentatively TRBD2 (6 bases). The CDR3 extends over 14 amino acids. Between the trimmed V and J ends, which lost 4 bases and 6 bases, there was a span of 13 bases. Germline loops: CDR1 SGHRS, CDR2 YFSETQ. The CDR3 DNA sequence: TGCGCCAGCAGCCTGGTTGGGAGGCCCGGGGAGCTGTTTTTT. It codes for CASSLVGRPGELFF. Based on the CDR3 plus reference TRBV5-1 and TRBJ2-2, the full variable domain is KAGVTQTPRYLIKTRGQQVTLSCSPISGHRSVSWYQQTPGQGLQFLFEYFSETQRNKGNFPGRFSGRQFSNSRSEMNVSTLELGDSALYLCASSLVGRPGELFFGEGSRLTVL.

This chain links TRBV28 with TRBJ2-1; 9 positions agree with TRBD1. Germline V lookup: CDR1 MDHEN, CDR2 SYDVKM. The CDR3 spans 20 residues. V was clipped by 3 bases and J by 4 bases; unmatched bases: 19. This CDR3 is CASSLPPDRGTARQYNEQFF. DNA for the CDR3: TGTGCCAGCAGTTTGCCCCCGGACAGGGGAACTGCCCGACAGTACAATGAGCAGTTCTTC. The full variable domain, with the rest looked up from reference TRBV28 and TRBJ2-1, is DVKVTQSSRYLVKRTGEKVFLECVQDMDHENMFWYRQDPGLGLRLIYFSYDVKMKEKGDIPEGYSVSREKKERFSLILESASTNQTSMYLCASSLPPDRGTARQYNEQFFGPGTRLTVL.

The rearrangement joins TRBV28 to TRBJ1-1; D is unresolved. CDR3 size: 13 residues. Germline V gene data show CDR1 as MDHEN and CDR2 as SYDVKM. Trimming took 7 bases from V and 1 from J, leaving 10 bases between them. The chain's CDR3 is CASTLSPNTEAFF. Written as DNA, the CDR3 is TGTGCCAGCACCCTAAGCCCGAACACTGAAGCTTTCTTT.

The chain has TRBV5-1 and TRBJ2-7; TRBD1 agrees at 7 bases. Germline CDR1 SGHRS, CDR2 YFSETQ. Trimming at V came to 0 bases and at J to 0 bases, leaving 3 bases not matched to a gene. CDR3 size: 15 residues. The CDR3 reads CASSLDGTASYEQYF. The CDR3 coding sequence is TGCGCCAGCAGCTTGGATGGGACAGCCTCCTACGAGCAGTACTTC.

The V and J genes are TRBV11-2 and TRBJ2-5; 16 bases are shared with TRBD2. This CDR3 has 18 residues. J lost 1 base, V lost 5 bases, and 7 bases had no gene match. Germline V gene data show CDR1 as SGHAT and CDR2 as FQNNGV. In nucleotides, the CDR3 is TGTGCCAGCAGCATCGGGACTAGCGGGAGGGCGCCCCAAGAGACCCAGTACTTC. It translates to CASSIGTSGRAPQETQYF.

V usage is TRBV12-5 and J usage is TRBJ2-3; D is uncertain. The CDR3 loop spans 11 amino acids. Trimming took 3 bases from V and 4 from J, leaving 2 bases between them. CDR1 and CDR2 from the germline V gene are LGHNT and FRNRAP. The CDR3 loop reads CASGFADTQYF. As DNA, the CDR3 is TGTGCTAGTGGTTTTGCAGATACGCAGTATTTT.

The CDR3 loop reads CASSPNRGGMNTEAFF. The CDR3 coding sequence is TGTGCCAGCAGCCCAAACAGGGGCGGGATGAACACTGAAGCTTTCTTT. V gene TRBV7-8 combines with J gene TRBJ1-1; 7 nucleotides line up with TRBD1. CDR3 length: 16 residues. Germline CDR1 SGHVS, CDR2 FQNEAQ. The V segment lost 5 bases and the J segment 0 bases; nucleotides outside the gene matches: 9.

V and J are TRBV2 and TRBJ1-6; unclear D gene. The length of the CDR3 is 14 residues. Germline values: CDR1 SNHLY, CDR2 FYNNEI. Trimming shortened V by 5 bases and J by 2 bases, and 7 bases separated the two germline ends. CDR3 in DNA: TGTGCCAGCAGTAAAGAGACCTATAATTCACCCCTCCACTTT. Amino acids: CASSKETYNSPLHF.

The chain carries TRBV2 and TRBJ2-7, with D hard to call. Trimming cost V 4 bases and J 3 bases, with 10 bases left between them. CDR3 size: 13 residues. The germline V gene encodes CDR1 SNHLY and CDR2 FYNNEI. The DNA for the CDR3 is TGTGCCAGCAGTGTAGGTCCGATCTACGAGCAGTACTTC. Amino acids: CASSVGPIYEQYF.

Concerning this clone itself: Other DNA sequences within the sample encode an identical CDR3. The chain joins TRBV28 to TRBJ2-5, with D unresolved. The germline V gene has CDR1 MDHEN and CDR2 SYDVKM. Trimming stripped 5 bases from V and 5 bases from J, with 6 bases between. This CDR3 comprises 11 residues. The CDR3 coding sequence is TGTGCCAGCAGTCCTAAGGAGACCCAGTACTTC. The encoded protein is CASSPKETQYF.

The rearrangement links TRBV5-1 to TRBJ1-1; a weak D match, TRBD1 (6 bases). The germline V and J ends were trimmed by 6 bases and 0 bases, with 12 bases remaining between them. The CDR3 is 14 residues long. Germline CDR1 and CDR2: SGHRS and YFSETQ. The CDR3: CASTEGGVNTEAFF. The CDR3 DNA follows: TGCGCCAGCACCGAGGGGGGCGTGAACACTGAAGCTTTCTTT.

This clone was observed a handful of times. The chain has TRBV7-9 and TRBJ2-5; 9 nucleotides align to TRBD2. The CDR3 runs to 15 residues. Germline CDR1 is SEHNR and CDR2 is FQNEAQ (reference sequence). V gave up 7 bases and J gave up 0 bases; unmatched junction bases: 6. The CDR3 DNA sequence: TGTGCCAGCATGAGGCTAGCGGGGTACCAAGAGACCCAGTACTTC. The encoded protein is CASMRLAGYQETQYF.

V and J are TRBV25-1 and TRBJ1-4; D unresolved. This CDR3 contains 14 residues. V was trimmed by 3 bases and J by 1 base, leaving 6 bases between them. The germline CDR1 and CDR2 sequences are MGHDK and SYGVNS. CDR3 region: CASSDVQTNEKLFF. CDR3 in DNA: TGTGCCAGCAGTGACGTCCAAACTAATGAAAAACTGTTTTTT.

The CDR3 region has the DNA TGTGCCAGCAGTAGACCCTCGCTATTAGTCACCGGGGAGCTGTTTTTT. Its protein is CASSRPSLLVTGELFF. This chain links TRBV28 with TRBJ2-2; D call uncertain. There are 16 residues in the CDR3. V shed 5 bases and J shed 4 bases, with 17 bases lying between them. Germline CDR1 is MDHEN and CDR2 is SYDVKM.

V is TRBV6-5 and J is TRBJ1-1; D remains unclear. The V end lost 2 bases, the J end lost 4 bases, and 8 bases lay between the germline ends. The CDR3 is 13 amino acids. Germline CDR1 reads MNHEY; CDR2 reads SVGAGI. The CDR3 region has the DNA TGTGCCAGCAGTTACGTGAGTGGCACTGAAGCTTTCTTT. It is translated as CASSYVSGTEAFF.

The V and J genes are TRBV6-1 and TRBJ1-5; weak D call: TRBD1 (5 bases). The CDR3 contains 13 residues. Trimming took off 4 bases at V and 5 bases at J, with 9 bases between the two ends. Germline CDR1 MNHNS, CDR2 SASEGT. CDR3 DNA: TGTGCCAGCAGTGGACGGGGGGATCAGCCCCAGCATTTT. This codes for CASSGRGDQPQHF.

The CDR3 region has the DNA TGTGCCAGTAGTATCCGGACAGTAGCCTACGAGCAGTACTTC. As protein: CASSIRTVAYEQYF. V usage is TRBV19 and J usage is TRBJ2-7; weak D call: TRBD1 (6 bases). The CDR3 consists of 14 residues. Deletions cut 3 bases from V and 2 bases from J, with 11 bases between. Germline CDR1 and CDR2: LNHDA and SQIVND (reference sequence).